The TCR beta chain described here comes from a study of cytomegalovirus exposure and HLA in healthy donors. Study-level information: The early release's HLA-typed donors yielded 65 million to 85 million unique TCRs.

This clone has only a few counts. Its antigen is as yet unknown. Primers for the PCR totalled 60 Vbeta and 13 Jbeta. The method was immunoSEQ multiplex PCR; TCRdb's version includes in-frame clones alone and lacks a portion of them. The profile shows hundreds of thousands of clones, approximately 80% of them singletons. Study-wide points: In a later analysis, productive TCRs from donors in an Asian-associated ancestry cluster reportedly carried fewer N-insertions than the cohort mean.

The receptor was derived from a male donor in good health and CMV-seronegative. Sequencing was performed on PBMCs.

The CDR3 coding sequence is TGTGCCTGGAGTGTACGGCTAGCGGGAGGAAACAATGAGCAGTTCTTC. Translating gives CAWSVRLAGGNNEQFF. The chain carries TRBV30 and TRBJ2-1, with 11 bases lining up with TRBD2. The trim removed 0 bases at V and 5 bases at J, leaving 6 bases unmatched. Per germline, CDR1 GTSNPN and CDR2 SVGIG (reference sequence). The CDR3 runs 16 residues.